These 29 T cell receptor beta chains originate from one sample sequenced in a study of T cell responses to AZD1222 COVID-19 vaccine. Profiling relied on immunoSEQ multiplex PCR, and the TCRdb table lists in-frame clones only, not all of them. The table has 100,000 or so clones, approximately 84% seen once; the top ten hold about 15%. This material consisted of peripheral blood, taken on day 0 of AZD1222 vaccination. The receptors derive from an adult in good health.

This clone showed up just once. This chain uses TRBV19 with TRBJ1-3; D not resolved. The CDR3 length is 13 residues. Trimming left V 5 bases short and J 4 bases short, with 9 bases between. The germline CDR1 and CDR2 sequences are LNHDA and SQIVND (reference sequence). The CDR3, as DNA: TGTGCCAGTAGTCTCGAAGCCGGAAACACCATATATTTT. It is translated as CASSLEAGNTIYF. Full variable domain (rest looked up from reference TRBV19 and TRBJ1-3): DGGITQSPKYLFRKEGQNVTLSCEQNLNHDAMYWYRQDPGQGLRLIYYSQIVNDFQKGDIAEGYSVSREKKESFPLTVTSAQKNPTAFYLCASSLEAGNTIYFGEGSWLTVV.

This chain connects TRBV5-6 to TRBJ2-1; 9 bases are a match to TRBD1. CDR3 length: 13 amino acids. Germline V CDR1 and CDR2: SGHDT, YYEEEE. V lost 8 bases and J lost 7; bases outside the gene matches: 7. CDR3: CASGQGIGNEQFF. For the CDR3, the DNA is TGTGCCAGTGGACAGGGGATCGGGAATGAGCAGTTCTTC. Using reference TRBV5-6 and TRBJ2-1 for the parts outside the CDR3, the full variable domain is DAGVTQSPTHLIKTRGQQVTLRCSPKSGHDTVSWYQQALGQGPQFIFQYYEEEERQRGNFPDRFSGHQFPNYSSELNVNALLLGDSALYLCASGQGIGNEQFFGPGTRLTVL.

This chain connects TRBV10-1 to TRBJ2-7; 7 bases match TRBD1. The V gene's germline CDR1 is WNHNN and CDR2 SYGVQD (reference sequence). The CDR3 spans 17 residues. V shed 7 bases, J shed 1 base, and the junction held 16 bases outside the gene matches. CDR3 amino acids: CASISPLFRDSSYEQYF. Here the CDR3 DNA reads TGCGCCAGCATATCCCCCTTATTCCGGGACAGTTCCTACGAGCAGTACTTC.

This chain connects TRBV6-1 to TRBJ1-2; D is unclear. V lost 2 bases and J 4 bases, leaving 14 bases between the germline ends. The CDR3 loop spans 15 amino acids. CDR1 and CDR2 from the germline V gene are MNHNS and SASEGT. The CDR3 bases are TGTGCCAGCAGTGAAATTGGCCGTCCCTTCTATGGCTACACCTTC. Its protein is CASSEIGRPFYGYTF.

The DNA of the CDR3 is TGTGCCAGCAGCATAGGGACGGCTGAAGCTTTCTTT. This codes for CASSIGTAEAFF. The chain is built from TRBV7-9 and TRBJ1-1, with D perhaps TRBD1 (5 bases). Germline CDR1 is SEHNR and CDR2 is FQNEAQ (reference sequence). The CDR3 is 12 residues long. V was pared by 5 bases and J by 6 bases, with 10 bases between.

This chain connects TRBV27 to TRBJ2-1, with 7 bases that match TRBD2. The CDR3 is 15 residues long. V shed 6 bases, J shed 6 bases, and the junction held 11 bases outside the gene matches. CDR1 is MNHEY, CDR2 SMNVEV, per germline (reference sequence). CDR3 sequence reads: CASSPVGGYRNEQFF. CDR3 sequence (DNA): TGTGCCAGCAGCCCCGTGGGAGGGTATCGCAATGAGCAGTTCTTC.

This chain uses TRBV10-3 with TRBJ1-2; D unclear. The V gene's germline CDR1 is ENHRY and CDR2 SYGVKD. The CDR3 spans 14 residues. Trimming removed 0 bases at V and 5 bases at J, with 10 bases between. CDR3 loop: CAISESSSGYGYTF. CDR3 DNA: TGTGCCATCAGTGAGTCGAGCTCTGGGTATGGCTACACCTTC.

The rearrangement links TRBV6-5 to TRBJ1-2; D may be TRBD1 (5 bases). Germline V gives CDR1 MNHEY, CDR2 SVGAGI. Between the trimmed V and J ends, which lost 4 bases and 5 bases, there was a span of 11 bases. CDR3 length: 13 amino acids. For the CDR3, the DNA is TGTGCCAGCAGTTCCCAGGGTGGTTATGGCTACACCTTC. It specifies CASSSQGGYGYTF.

This chain joins TRBV28 and TRBJ2-5, with 7 bases fitting TRBD2. The junction had 9 bases not matched to a gene; V was cut back by 3 bases and J by 5 bases. Per the germline V gene, CDR1 is MDHEN and CDR2 is SYDVKM. The CDR3 is 15 amino acids. The DNA of the CDR3 is TGTGCCAGCAGTTTCGGGCGGGAGTATCAGGAGACCCAGTACTTC. Its protein is CASSFGREYQETQYF.

This clone was detected once. The gene calls are TRBV28 and TRBJ1-6; D gene uncertain. This CDR3 is 14 amino acids long. Germline lookup yields CDR1 MDHEN and CDR2 SYDVKM. Trimming left V 7 bases short and J 3 bases short, with 10 bases between. DNA for the CDR3: TGTGCCAGCAAACCGACGAACTATAATTCACCCCTCCACTTT. As protein: CASKPTNYNSPLHF.

The chain carries TRBV4-2 and TRBJ2-3, with D possibly being TRBD2 (6 bases). The CDR3 is 15 residues long. Trimming pared 0 bases from V and 3 bases from J, leaving 10 bases between. Germline assignment: CDR1 LGHNA and CDR2 YNFKEQ. CDR3 sequence (DNA): TGTGCCAGCAGCCAAGACGCGGGAAGGACAGATACGCAGTATTTT. It specifies CASSQDAGRTDTQYF.

This chain uses TRBV2 with TRBJ2-5; no reliable D call. Trimming pared 7 bases from V and 2 bases from J, leaving 14 bases between. CDR3 length equals 14 residues. From germline, CDR1 is SNHLY and CDR2 FYNNEI. DNA of the CDR3: TGTGCCAGCAAAGGAGCCGAACAACAAGAGACCCAGTACTTC. Amino acids: CASKGAEQQETQYF.

The chain links TRBV14 to TRBJ1-2; D unresolved. CDR1 and CDR2 (germline): SGHDN, FVKESK. V lost 0 bases and J 4 bases, leaving 15 bases between the germline ends. The CDR3 is 16 residues long. In nucleotides, the CDR3 is TGTGCCAGCAGCCAAGATCTTGGGCAGGAAGGCTATGGCTACACCTTC. Translating gives CASSQDLGQEGYGYTF.

There are a few counts of this clone. This chain joins TRBV5-4 and TRBJ2-3; the D is unclear. V shed 2 bases and J shed 0 bases, with 10 bases lying between them. CDR1 is SGHNT, CDR2 YYREEE, per germline (reference sequence). This CDR3 is 15 amino acids long. CDR3 sequence: CASSLLTPSTDTQYF. DNA for the CDR3: TGTGCCAGCAGCTTATTGACTCCTAGCACAGATACGCAGTATTTT.

The chain is built from TRBV5-4 and TRBJ1-1, with D perhaps TRBD1 (5 bases). V was clipped by 4 bases and J by 0 bases, with 13 bases between them. Per germline, CDR1 SGHNT and CDR2 YYREEE (reference sequence). The CDR3 has 15 amino acids. This CDR3 is CASSPYGGMNTEAFF. CDR3 DNA sequence: TGTGCCAGCAGCCCCTACGGGGGGATGAACACTGAAGCTTTCTTT.

V usage is TRBV19 and J usage is TRBJ2-7; no definite D call. The CDR3 covers 15 residues. V dropped 2 bases and J dropped 1 base, with 12 bases sitting between them. CDR1 LNHDA and CDR2 SQIVND come from the germline V gene (reference sequence). DNA of the CDR3: TGTGCCAGTAGTATACGCCCATCCGAATCCTACGAGCAGTACTTC. This encodes CASSIRPSESYEQYF.

This sequence joins TRBV9 and TRBJ2-3; 7 bases map to TRBD1. The CDR3 runs 14 residues. V shed 3 bases and J 1 base; nucleotides not matched to a gene: 2. Germline V gene lookup returns CDR1 SGDLS and CDR2 YYNGEE. DNA for the CDR3: TGTGCCAGCAGCGATGGGACAGGCACAGATACGCAGTATTTT. This gives the protein CASSDGTGTDTQYF.

The genes are TRBV12-3 or TRBV12-4 and TRBJ1-1, with unresolved D. CDR3 length: 12 residues. The germline V and J ends were trimmed by 3 bases and 1 base, with 3 bases remaining between them. CDR3 nucleotides: TGTGCCAGCAGTTTCACGAACACTGAAGCTTTCTTT. The encoded protein is CASSFTNTEAFF.

This chain uses TRBV6-8 with TRBJ2-1; 15 bases line up with TRBD2. Per the germline V gene, CDR1 is MNHGY and CDR2 is SAAAGT. The trim removed 8 bases at V and 3 bases at J, leaving 11 bases unmatched. This CDR3 comprises 18 residues. CDR3 bases: TGTGCCAGCTCAGGGACTAGCGGGAGGTGGGAGTTCTACAATGAGCAGTTCTTC. This gives the protein CASSGTSGRWEFYNEQFF.

This chain joins TRBV7-2 and TRBJ2-7; tentative D call: TRBD1 (6 bases). Germline CDR1 SGHTA, CDR2 FQGNSA. V was pared by 3 bases and J by 7 bases, with 16 bases between. This CDR3 spans 14 amino acids. CDR3 DNA sequence: TGTGCCAGCAGCTTTCTACAGGGTCTGGGGGAGCAGTACTTC. Its protein is CASSFLQGLGEQYF.

V usage is TRBV11-2 and J usage is TRBJ1-2; 9 bases fit TRBD1. Trimming cost V 2 bases and J 5 bases; bases outside gene matches: 6. The CDR3 is 15 residues long. Germline values: CDR1 SGHAT, CDR2 FQNNGV. DNA of the CDR3: TGTGCCAGCAGCTTAAGGACAGGGGTGAAGTATGGCTACACCTTC. Its translation is CASSLRTGVKYGYTF.

The chain uses TRBV7-9 and TRBJ1-1; D is uncertain. The V end was cut by 0 bases, the J end by 0 bases, with 8 bases between. The CDR3 loop spans 15 amino acids. CDR1 and CDR2 (germline): SEHNR, FQNEAQ (reference sequence). The CDR3 nucleotides read TGTGCCAGCAGCTTAGCCAGCATCTTGAACACTGAAGCTTTCTTT. It translates to CASSLASILNTEAFF.

The rearrangement links TRBV27 to TRBJ2-3; D gene unclear. Germline lookup yields CDR1 MNHEY and CDR2 SMNVEV (reference sequence). CDR3 size: 13 residues. V lost 7 bases and J 2 bases, leaving 10 bases between the germline ends. CDR3 residues: CASTGSYTDTQYF. The CDR3 nucleotides are TGTGCCAGCACTGGCTCATACACAGATACGCAGTATTTT.

This rearrangement joins TRBV19 to TRBJ2-7, with D possibly matching TRBD1 (5 bases). Trimming shortened V by 3 bases and J by 7 bases, and 16 bases separated the two germline ends. The CDR3 consists of 14 residues. CDR1 and CDR2 from the germline V gene are LNHDA and SQIVND (reference sequence). This CDR3 reads CASSIDKGPQEQYF. The CDR3 nucleotides read TGTGCCAGTAGTATCGACAAGGGGCCACAGGAGCAGTACTTC. Supplemented by reference TRBV19 and TRBJ2-7, the full variable domain reads DGGITQSPKYLFRKEGQNVTLSCEQNLNHDAMYWYRQDPGQGLRLIYYSQIVNDFQKGDIAEGYSVSREKKESFPLTVTSAQKNPTAFYLCASSIDKGPQEQYFGPGTRLTVT.

CDR3 loop: CASSAQGETGNTIYF. As DNA, the CDR3 is TGTGCCAGCTCAGCCCAGGGGGAAACTGGAAACACCATATATTTT. The V gene is TRBV18, the J gene TRBJ1-3; TRBD1 matches at 7 bases. CDR1 is KGHSH, CDR2 LQKENI, per germline. CDR3 length: 15 amino acids. After removal of 5 bases from V and 2 bases from J, the junction contained 6 bases not matched to a gene.

As DNA, the CDR3 is TGTGCCAGCCAGGGACAGGGGTATCAGCCCCAGCATTTT. Protein product: CASQGQGYQPQHF. V is TRBV19 and J is TRBJ1-5, with 10 bases matching TRBD1. With 9 bases clipped from V and 5 bases from J, the junction kept 4 bases outside the gene matches. CDR3 length equals 13 residues. Germline lookup yields CDR1 LNHDA and CDR2 SQIVND (reference sequence).

The chain carries TRBV29-1 and TRBJ2-1; no definite D call. The CDR3 has 12 amino acids. V shed 7 bases and J shed 7 bases, with 14 bases lying between them. The V gene's germline CDR1 is SQVTM and CDR2 ANQGSEA. The CDR3 loop reads CSAYTPPNEQFF. In DNA form, the CDR3 reads TGCAGCGCTTATACGCCCCCAAATGAGCAGTTCTTC.

The chain recombines TRBV10-1 with TRBJ2-2; 9 bases are a match to TRBD2. V gave up 7 bases and J gave up 3 bases; unmatched junction bases: 3. This CDR3 region has 14 residues. CDR1 is WNHNN, CDR2 SYGVQD, per germline (reference sequence). CDR3 protein: CASTSGTDTGELFF. Here the CDR3 DNA reads TGCGCCAGCACTAGCGGGACGGACACCGGGGAGCTGTTTTTT.

The chain links TRBV6-5 to TRBJ1-3, with D perhaps matching TRBD1 (6 bases). Germline V gene sequence: CDR1 MNHEY, CDR2 SVGAGI. V was clipped by 6 bases and J by 3 bases, with 12 bases between them. CDR3 length: 14 residues. The CDR3 nucleotides read TGTGCCAGCAGCCGCGGACAGTTTGGAAACACCATATATTTT. Protein: CASSRGQFGNTIYF.